This TCR beta chain is drawn from a study of Ad26.COV2.S vaccination and SARS-CoV-2 variants. Study context: In the COV1001 trial, the donor was in the Ad26.COV2.S arm.

The CDR3 length is 16 residues. The J segment lost 2 bases and the V segment lost 0 bases, leaving 7 bases of the junction unmatched. The germline CDR1 and CDR2 sequences are GTSNPN and SVGIG (reference sequence). Specified treatment: 15 to 20 received Ad26.COV2.S at low or high dose, single or two shots; 5 received placebo; per-sample allocation not given. Day 63 after the first vaccine or placebo injection was the time point for sampling. Clones were read by immunoSEQ multiplex PCR, and TCRdb kept only the in-frame ones, dropping some. The profile shows 350,000 to 400,000 clones, about nine tenths of them singletons.

The source is a person aged 18-65 years who received the Ad26.COV2.S COVID-19 vaccine or a placebo. This chain connects TRBV30 to TRBJ2-3; 8 bases are shared with TRBD2. The sample was peripheral blood, taken in a trial of Ad26.COV2.S vaccine versus placebo. The CDR3 reads CAWSVRSGSYTDTQYF. CDR3 DNA sequence: TGTGCCTGGAGTGTACGAAGCGGGAGCTACACAGATACGCAGTATTTT.